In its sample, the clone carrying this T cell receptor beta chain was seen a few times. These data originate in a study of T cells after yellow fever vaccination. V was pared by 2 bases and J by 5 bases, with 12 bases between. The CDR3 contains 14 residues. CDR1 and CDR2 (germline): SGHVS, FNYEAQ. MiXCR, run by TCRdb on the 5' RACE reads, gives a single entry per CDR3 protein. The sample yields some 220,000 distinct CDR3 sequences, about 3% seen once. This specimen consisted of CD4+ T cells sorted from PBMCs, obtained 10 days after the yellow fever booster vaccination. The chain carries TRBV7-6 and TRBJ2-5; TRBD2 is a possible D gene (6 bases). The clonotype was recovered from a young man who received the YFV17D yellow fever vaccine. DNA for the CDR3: TGTGCCAGCAGCTTAAGAAGCCGGGAGGAGACCCAGTACTTC. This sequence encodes CASSLRSREETQYF.